The sequence of this T cell receptor beta chain was determined in a study of T cells after yellow fever vaccination. As for the study in general: With SMART-Seq v4 Ultra Low Input, the fractions containing low cell numbers were prepared. Study-level points and caveats: Only a minor proportion of clonotypes was detected across both CD4 and CD8 compartments. Abundant contaminating clonotypes from the bulk population could appear in FACS-sorted repertoires.

There are a few counts of this clonotype. Antigen unknown. Trimming left V 5 bases short and J 4 bases short, with 18 bases between. Germline V CDR1 and CDR2: SGHDN, FVKESK. This CDR3 has 16 amino acids. TCRdb itself ran the 5' RACE reads through MiXCR, one entry per CDR3 protein. The data contain approximately 600,000 distinct CDR3 sequences, around an eighth of them singletons. The sample here was PBMCs, taken on the day of the yellow fever booster vaccination. This chain uses TRBV14 with TRBJ2-1; D ambiguous. This receptor was identified in a man under 40 who received the YFV17D yellow fever vaccine. The CDR3 sequence is CASSSTPFPTYNEQFF. The CDR3 nucleotides read TGTGCCAGCAGCTCTACCCCCTTCCCTACTTACAATGAGCAGTTCTTC.